One T cell receptor (beta chain) is described in this entry. What it recognizes is unknown. These data belong to a study of early T cells in non-severe SARS-CoV-2 infection. Study-level information: Bulk RNA from unsorted whole blood was sequenced; chains were unpaired. The study's findings and limits: VDJdb matching skewed toward anti-spike CD8 responses, missing private and CD4 specificities.

Individual cDNA molecules each received unique molecular identifiers attached to them. TCRdb recomputed calls from the 5' RACE reads with MiXCR, one row per CDR3 protein. This table has roughly 70,000 distinct CDR3 sequences, roughly a fifth appearing once. The germline V and J ends were trimmed by 5 bases and 9 bases, with 17 bases remaining between them. The CDR3 runs 13 residues. Germline V gene sequence: CDR1 SEHNR, CDR2 FQNEAQ (reference sequence). The clonotype comes from an adult who was a healthcare worker with PCR-confirmed SARS-CoV-2 infection or an uninfected control (not recorded which). V is TRBV7-9 and J is TRBJ2-7; perhaps TRBD2 as D (6 bases). The sequencing used whole blood, collected at baseline. CDR3 nucleotides: TGTGCCAGCAGCCAAGCGGGCAAAGCCCGGCAGTACTTC. Its protein product is CASSQAGKARQYF. Variable domain in full (rest from reference TRBV7-9 and TRBJ2-7): DTGVSQNPRHKITKRGQNVTFRCDPISEHNRLYWYRQTLGQGPEFLTYFQNEAQLEKSRLLSDRFSAERPKGSFSTLEIQRTEQGDSAMYLCASSQAGKARQYFGPGTRLTVT.